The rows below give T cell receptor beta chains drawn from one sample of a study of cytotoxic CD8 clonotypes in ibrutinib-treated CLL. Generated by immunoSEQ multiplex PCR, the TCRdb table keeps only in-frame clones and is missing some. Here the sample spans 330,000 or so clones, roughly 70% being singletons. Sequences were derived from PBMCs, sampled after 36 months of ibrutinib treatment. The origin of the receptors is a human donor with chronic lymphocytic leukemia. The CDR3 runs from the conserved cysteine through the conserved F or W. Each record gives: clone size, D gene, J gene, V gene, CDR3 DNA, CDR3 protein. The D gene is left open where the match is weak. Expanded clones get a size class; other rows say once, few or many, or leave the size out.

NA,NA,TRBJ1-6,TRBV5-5,TGTGCCAGCAGCTACCTCGACGGGACTGGACCCCTCCACTTT,CASSYLDGTGPLHF
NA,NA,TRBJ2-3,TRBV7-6,TGTGCCAGCAGCTTAGCGGGACTCCTTGGCACAGATACGCAGTATTTT,CASSLAGLLGTDTQYF
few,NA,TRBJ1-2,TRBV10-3,TGTGCCATCAGTGAGTCGATGGGTAGTCCAAACTATGGCTACACCTTC,CAISESMGSPNYGYTF
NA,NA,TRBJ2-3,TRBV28,TGTGCCAGCAGTTTATCGCCATTACGCACAGATACGCAGTATTTT,CASSLSPLRTDTQYF
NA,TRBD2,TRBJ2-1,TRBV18,TGTGCCAGCTCACCCTTCGCAACTAGCGGGGGGGGGAATGAGCAGTTCTTC,CASSPFATSGGGNEQFF
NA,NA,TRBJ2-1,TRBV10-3,TGTGCCATCAGTGGGCCGGGGGACTGGTCCTACAATGAGCAGTTCTTC,CAISGPGDWSYNEQFF
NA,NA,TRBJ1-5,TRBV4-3,TGCGCCAGCAGCCCTTTGTTGGACAGGCCCCAGCATTTT,CASSPLLDRPQHF
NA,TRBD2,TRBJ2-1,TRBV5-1,TGCGCCAGCAGCAGGGGAACCGGGACTAGCGGGGGGAGCTCCTACAATGAGCAGTTCTTC,CASSRGTGTSGGSSYNEQFF
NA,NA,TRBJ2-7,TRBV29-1,TGCAGCGTTGTTTGGGATTACTACGAGCAGTACTTC,CSVVWDYYEQYF
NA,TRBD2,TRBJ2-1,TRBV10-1,TGCGCCAGCAGTCGGTCCCAGCGGGAGGGGAATGAGCAGTTCTTC,CASSRSQREGNEQFF
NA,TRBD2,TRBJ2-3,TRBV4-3,TGCGCCAGCAGCCTGGGGACTAGCGGGATCGGCACAGATACGCAGTATTTT,CASSLGTSGIGTDTQYF
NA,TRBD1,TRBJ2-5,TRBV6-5,TGTGCCAGCAATCCGGGACAGGTATTGCAAGAGACCCAGTACTTC,CASNPGQVLQETQYF
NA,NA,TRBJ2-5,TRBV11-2,TGTGCCAGCAGCTTAGTTGGCGCAGCCCAAGAGACCCAGTACTTC,CASSLVGAAQETQYF
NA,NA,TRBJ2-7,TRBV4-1,TGCGCCAGCAGCCAAAGCGGGTATGACGAGCAGTACTTC,CASSQSGYDEQYF
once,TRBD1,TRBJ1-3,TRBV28,TGTGCCAGCAGTACTAGGACAGGGACTGGAAACACCATATATTTT,CASSTRTGTGNTIYF
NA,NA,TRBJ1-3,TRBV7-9,TGTGCCAGCAGCTTAAGTGGCGTGGACACCATATATTTT,CASSLSGVDTIYF
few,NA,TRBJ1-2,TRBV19,TGTGCCAGCGGGACCTATGGCTACACCTTC,CASGTYGYTF
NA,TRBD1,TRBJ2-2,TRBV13,TGTGCCAGCAGCCACGGACAGGGGAACACCGGGGAGCTGTTTTTT,CASSHGQGNTGELFF
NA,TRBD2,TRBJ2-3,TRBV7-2,TGTGCCAGCAGCCAAGGTGCGGGAGTAAGAGATACGCAGTATTTT,CASSQGAGVRDTQYF
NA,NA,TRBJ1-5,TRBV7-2,TGTGCCAGCAGCTTAGCGTGGGGGAACAATCAGCCCCAGCATTTT,CASSLAWGNNQPQHF
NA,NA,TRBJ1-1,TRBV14,TGTGCCAGCAGCCACTCCTTGGGACGCGGGAACACTGAAGCTTTCTTT,CASSHSLGRGNTEAFF
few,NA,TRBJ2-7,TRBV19,TGTGCCAGTAGTATCGGTCTTCCTTACGAGCAGTACTTC,CASSIGLPYEQYF
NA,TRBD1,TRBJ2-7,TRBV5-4,TGTGCCAGCAGCCCCGGGACAGGGCTTTGGGAGCAGTACTTC,CASSPGTGLWEQYF
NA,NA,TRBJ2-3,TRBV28,TGTGCCAGCAGTACCCCTGGACCAGCCGTAGATACGCAGTATTTT,CASSTPGPAVDTQYF
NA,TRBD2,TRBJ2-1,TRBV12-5,TGTGCTAGTGGTTCCGGCATGGGACTAGGGGAAACTAAGTTCTTC,CASGSGMGLGETKFF
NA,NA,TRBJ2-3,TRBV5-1,TGCGCCAGCAGCTCAACTAGAACAGATACGCAGTATTTT,CASSSTRTDTQYF
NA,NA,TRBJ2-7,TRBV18,TGTGCCAGCAGCATTACTAGCCTTCCCCCCTCCTACGAGCAGTACTTC,CASSITSLPPSYEQYF
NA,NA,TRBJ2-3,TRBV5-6,TGTGCCAGCAGCTGGGGGCGGCCAGATACGCAGTATTTT,CASSWGRPDTQYF
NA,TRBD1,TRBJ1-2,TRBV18,TGTGCCAGCTCACCACCCGGGGACAGGGGAGCTAACTATGGCTACACCTTC,CASSPPGDRGANYGYTF
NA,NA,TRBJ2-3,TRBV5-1,TGCGCCAGCAACCCCTTCTTACCTCCAGGGGCCCCTAGCACAGATACGCAGTATTTT,CASNPFLPPGAPSTDTQYF
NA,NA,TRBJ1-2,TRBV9,TGTGCCAGCAGCGTAGTTAATTCAGAGGATTTAAACACCTTC,CASSVVNSEDLNTF
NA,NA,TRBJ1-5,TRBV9,TGTGCCAGCAGCCCGAACACAGGTAGCAATCAGCCCCAGCATTTT,CASSPNTGSNQPQHF
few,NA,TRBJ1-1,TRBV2,TGTGCCAGCCCTAGACAGGAGGAAGCTTTCTTT,CASPRQEEAFF
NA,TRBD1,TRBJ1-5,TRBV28,TGTGCCAGCAGGGCTCAGGGACAGGGGGCTCGGCAGCCCCAGCATTTT,CASRAQGQGARQPQHF
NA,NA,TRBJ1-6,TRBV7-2,TGTGCCAGCAGCCTACAGGGTAGTGATTCACCCCTCCACTTT,CASSLQGSDSPLHF
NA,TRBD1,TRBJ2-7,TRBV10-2,TGCGCCAGCAGCGCCTCCACCGGGACAGGCTCCTACGAGCAGTACTTC,CASSASTGTGSYEQYF
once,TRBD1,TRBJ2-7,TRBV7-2,TGTGCCAGCAGCATCTACTTTAGGGACAGGAGCTCCTACGAGCAGTACTTC,CASSIYFRDRSSYEQYF
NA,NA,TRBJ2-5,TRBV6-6,TGTGCCAGCAGCCCACCTCGGGGGGCTCATGAGACCCAGTACTTC,CASSPPRGAHETQYF
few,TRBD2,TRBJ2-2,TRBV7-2,TGTGCCAGCAGCTTAGTTGGACTAGGAGTCGGGGAGCTGTTTTTT,CASSLVGLGVGELFF
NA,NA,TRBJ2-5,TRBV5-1,TGCGCCAGCAGCTCGATTTGGGGAGAGACCCAGTACTTC,CASSSIWGETQYF
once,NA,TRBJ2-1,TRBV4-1,TGCGCCAGCAGCCAAGGGGTCGGCGACAATGAGCAGTTCTTC,CASSQGVGDNEQFF
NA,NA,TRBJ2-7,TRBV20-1,TGCAGTGCCAGCGATAGCGAGCAGTACTTC,CSASDSEQYF
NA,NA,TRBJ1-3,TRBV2,TGTGCCAGCAGCACTTTGTCTCCCCGTAGCTCTGGAAACACCATATATTTT,CASSTLSPRSSGNTIYF
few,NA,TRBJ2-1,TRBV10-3,TGTGCCATCAGTGGGGGGATCGGCCACAGGGTTAATGAGCAGTTCTTC,CAISGGIGHRVNEQFF
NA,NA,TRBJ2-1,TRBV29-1,TGCAGCGTTGAAGTGAGGTCCTCCTACAATGAGCAGTTCTTC,CSVEVRSSYNEQFF
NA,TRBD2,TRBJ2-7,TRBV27,TGTGCCAGCAGTGCAGCCGCGGGAGTCGCATCTCTCCACGAGCAGTACTTC,CASSAAAGVASLHEQYF
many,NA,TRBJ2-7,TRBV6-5,TGTGCCAGCAGCACGAGGCGCAACTCCTACGAGCAGTACTTC,CASSTRRNSYEQYF
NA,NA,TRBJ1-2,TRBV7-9,TGTGCCAGCAGCTTCCAGGGGTCCTATGGCTACACCTTC,CASSFQGSYGYTF
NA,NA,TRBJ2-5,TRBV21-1,TGTGCCAGCAGCCACCGGGCCTACCAAGAGACCCAGTACTTC,CASSHRAYQETQYF
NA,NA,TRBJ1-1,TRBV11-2,TGTGCCAGCAGCTTAGGGACCGCGAACACTGAAGCTTTCTTT,CASSLGTANTEAFF
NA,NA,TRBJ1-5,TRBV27,TGTGCCAGCAGTTTAACCCTACTACAGCCCCAGCATTTT,CASSLTLLQPQHF
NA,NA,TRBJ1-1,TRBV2,TGTGCCAGCAGTGAAGCAGTCACTGAAGCTTTCTTT,CASSEAVTEAFF
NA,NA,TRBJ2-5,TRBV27,TGTGCCAGCAGTTATACGGACAAGCAAGAGACCCAGTACTTC,CASSYTDKQETQYF
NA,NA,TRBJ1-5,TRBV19,TGTGCCAGTAGTATAATTGTTAGGGGGGACCAGCCCCAGCATTTT,CASSIIVRGDQPQHF
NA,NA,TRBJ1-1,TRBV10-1,TGCGCCAGCAGTGATAGGACTTCTGAAGCTTTCTTT,CASSDRTSEAFF
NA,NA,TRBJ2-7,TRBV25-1,TGTGCCAGCAGTGGGCCGTCGGGGTACGAGCAGTACTTC,CASSGPSGYEQYF
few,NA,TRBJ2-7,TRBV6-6,TGTGCCAGCAGCTTACGTGGGGGAACCGACGAGCAGTACTTC,CASSLRGGTDEQYF
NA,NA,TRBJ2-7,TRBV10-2,TGCGCCAGCAGTGAGAGCTGGCAGTTGGGTTACGAGCAGTACTTC,CASSESWQLGYEQYF